The source of this T cell receptor (beta chain) is a study of OX40 agonist ivuxolimab in advanced cancers. Study context: The dose-escalation group included hepatocellular carcinoma, melanoma, renal cell carcinoma and head and neck cancer. At around 83% male, the cohort had a mean age of roughly 60 years, ranging from roughly 23 to 80.

Study findings and constraints: Antigen specificity remained undetermined for the expanded peripheral T cells.

The CDR3 has 15 residues. Germline V CDR1 and CDR2: SNHLY, FYNNEI. V was trimmed by 7 bases and J by 5 bases, leaving 21 bases between them. A word on this clone: The antigen is not known.

The repertoire was sequenced with immunoSEQ multiplex PCR; TCRdb's copy has only in-frame clones and lacks some. Here the sample spans over 70,000 clones, 85% to 90% being singletons. The sample was CD4+ or CD8+ T cells sorted from blood, taken in a trial of the OX40 agonist ivuxolimab. The receptor's source is an adult with an advanced solid tumor such as melanoma, head and neck, liver or kidney cancer. The chain carries TRBV2 and TRBJ2-7, with TRBD1 as a possible D gene (7 bases). This CDR3 is CASNLRGAQIDEQYF. The CDR3 DNA reads TGTGCCAGCAATCTCAGGGGGGCGCAGATCGACGAGCAGTACTTC.